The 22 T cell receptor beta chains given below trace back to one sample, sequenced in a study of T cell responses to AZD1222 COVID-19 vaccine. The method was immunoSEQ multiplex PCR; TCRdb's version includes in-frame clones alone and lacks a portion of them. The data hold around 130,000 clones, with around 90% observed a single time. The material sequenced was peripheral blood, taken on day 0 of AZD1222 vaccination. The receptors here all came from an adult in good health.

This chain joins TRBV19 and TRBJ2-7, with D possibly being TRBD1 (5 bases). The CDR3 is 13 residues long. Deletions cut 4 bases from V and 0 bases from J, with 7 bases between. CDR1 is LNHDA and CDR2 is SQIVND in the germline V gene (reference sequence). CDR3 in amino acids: CASSKDSSYEQYF. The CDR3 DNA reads TGTGCCAGTAGTAAAGACAGCTCCTACGAGCAGTACTTC.

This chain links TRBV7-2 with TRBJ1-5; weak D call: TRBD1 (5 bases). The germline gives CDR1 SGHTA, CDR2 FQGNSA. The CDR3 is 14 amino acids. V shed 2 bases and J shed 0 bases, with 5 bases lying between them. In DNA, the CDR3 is TGTGCCAGCAGCTTACAGGGTAGCAATCAGCCCCAGCATTTT. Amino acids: CASSLQGSNQPQHF.

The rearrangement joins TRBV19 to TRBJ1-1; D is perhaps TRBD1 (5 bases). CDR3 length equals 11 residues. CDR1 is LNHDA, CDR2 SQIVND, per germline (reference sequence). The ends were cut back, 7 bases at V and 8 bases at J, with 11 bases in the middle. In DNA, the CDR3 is TGTGCCAGTAAGCGGGGCAGCGAAGCTTTCTTT. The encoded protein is CASKRGSEAFF.

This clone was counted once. This CDR3 reads CATSREAGRNEQYF. The CDR3 DNA sequence: TGTGCCACCAGCAGAGAGGCAGGGAGGAACGAGCAGTACTTC. This chain joins TRBV15 and TRBJ2-7; a weak D match, TRBD2 (6 bases). V dropped 0 bases and J dropped 5 bases, with 11 bases sitting between them. The germline V gene encodes CDR1 LNHNV and CDR2 YYDKDF (reference sequence). CDR3 size: 14 residues.

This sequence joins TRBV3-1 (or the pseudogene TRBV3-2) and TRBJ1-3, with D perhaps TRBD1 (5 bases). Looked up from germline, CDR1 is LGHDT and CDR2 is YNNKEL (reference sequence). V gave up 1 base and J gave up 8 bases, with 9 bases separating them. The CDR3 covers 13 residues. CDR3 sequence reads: CASSQAGRDTIYF. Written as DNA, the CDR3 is TGTGCCAGCAGCCAAGCGGGACGGGACACCATATATTTT.

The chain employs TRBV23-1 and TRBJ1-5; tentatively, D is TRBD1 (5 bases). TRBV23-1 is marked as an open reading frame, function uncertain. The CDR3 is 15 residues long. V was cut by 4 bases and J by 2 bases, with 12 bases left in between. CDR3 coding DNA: TGCGCCAGCAGTCGGGTCAGGGAGGGCAATCAGCCCCAGCATTTT. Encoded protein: CASSRVREGNQPQHF.

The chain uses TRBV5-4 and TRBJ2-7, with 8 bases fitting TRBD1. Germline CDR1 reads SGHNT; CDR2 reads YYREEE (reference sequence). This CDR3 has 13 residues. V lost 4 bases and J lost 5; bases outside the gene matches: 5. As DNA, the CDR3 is TGTGCCAGCAGCACGGACAGGGACCACGAGCAGTACTTC. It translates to CASSTDRDHEQYF.

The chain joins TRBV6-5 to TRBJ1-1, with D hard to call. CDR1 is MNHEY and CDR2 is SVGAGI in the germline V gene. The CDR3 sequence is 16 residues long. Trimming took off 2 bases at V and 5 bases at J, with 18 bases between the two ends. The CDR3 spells CASSYKGGSSRTEAFF. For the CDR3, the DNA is TGTGCCAGCAGTTACAAGGGAGGGTCGAGTCGAACTGAAGCTTTCTTT.

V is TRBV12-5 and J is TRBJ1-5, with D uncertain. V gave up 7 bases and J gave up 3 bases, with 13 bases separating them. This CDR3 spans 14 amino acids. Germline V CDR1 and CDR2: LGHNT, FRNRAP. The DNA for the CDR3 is TGTGCTAGTGCAGTATCAGGAAACAATCAGCCCCAGCATTTT. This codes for CASAVSGNNQPQHF. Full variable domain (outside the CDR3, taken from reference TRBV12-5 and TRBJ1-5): DARVTQTPRHKVTEMGQEVTMRCQPILGHNTVFWYRQTMMQGLELLAYFRNRAPLDDSGMPKDRFSAEMPDATLATLKIQPSEPRDSAVYFCASAVSGNNQPQHFGDGTRLSIL.

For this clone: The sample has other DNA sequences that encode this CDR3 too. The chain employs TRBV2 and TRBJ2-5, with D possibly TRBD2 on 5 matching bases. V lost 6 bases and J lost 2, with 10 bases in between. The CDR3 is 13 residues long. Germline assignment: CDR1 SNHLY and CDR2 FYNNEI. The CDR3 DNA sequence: TGTGCCAGCAGGGCTAGCTGGCAAGAGACCCAGTACTTC. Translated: CASRASWQETQYF.

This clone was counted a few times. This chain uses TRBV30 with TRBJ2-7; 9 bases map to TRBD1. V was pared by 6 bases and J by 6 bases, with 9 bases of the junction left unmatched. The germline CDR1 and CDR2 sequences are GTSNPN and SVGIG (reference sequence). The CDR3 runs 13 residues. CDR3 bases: TGTGCCTGCGAGGGACAGGGAGGGTCCGAGCAGTACTTC. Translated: CACEGQGGSEQYF.

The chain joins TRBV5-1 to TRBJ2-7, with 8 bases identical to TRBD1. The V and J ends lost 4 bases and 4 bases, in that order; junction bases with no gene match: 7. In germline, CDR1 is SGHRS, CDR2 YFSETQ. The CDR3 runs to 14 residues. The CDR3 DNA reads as TGCGCCAGCAGCCACGGGACAGGTGCTTACGAGCAGTACTTC. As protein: CASSHGTGAYEQYF.

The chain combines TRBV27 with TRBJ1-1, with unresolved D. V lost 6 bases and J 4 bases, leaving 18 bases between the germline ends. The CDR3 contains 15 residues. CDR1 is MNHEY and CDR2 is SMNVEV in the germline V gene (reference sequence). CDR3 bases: TGTGCCAGCAGAAAACAACTGGTGGTTGGCACTGAAGCTTTCTTT. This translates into CASRKQLVVGTEAFF.

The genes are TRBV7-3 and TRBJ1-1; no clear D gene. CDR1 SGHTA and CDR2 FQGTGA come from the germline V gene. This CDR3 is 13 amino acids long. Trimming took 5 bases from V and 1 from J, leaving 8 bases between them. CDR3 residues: CASSPGQNTEAFF. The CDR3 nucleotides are TGTGCCAGCAGCCCGGGCCAGAACACTGAAGCTTTCTTT. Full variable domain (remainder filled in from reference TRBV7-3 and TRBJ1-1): GAGVSQTPSNKVTEKGKYVELRCDPISGHTALYWYRQSLGQGPEFLIYFQGTGAADDSGLPNDRFFAVRPEGSVSTLKIQRTERGDSAVYLCASSPGQNTEAFFGQGTRLTVV.

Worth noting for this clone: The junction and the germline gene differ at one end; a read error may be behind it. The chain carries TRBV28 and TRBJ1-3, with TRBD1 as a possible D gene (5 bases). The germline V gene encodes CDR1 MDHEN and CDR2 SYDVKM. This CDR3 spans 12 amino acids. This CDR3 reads CASSLYTGLSFF. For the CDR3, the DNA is TGTGCCAGCAGTTTATATACAGGTCTCTCCTTTTTT.

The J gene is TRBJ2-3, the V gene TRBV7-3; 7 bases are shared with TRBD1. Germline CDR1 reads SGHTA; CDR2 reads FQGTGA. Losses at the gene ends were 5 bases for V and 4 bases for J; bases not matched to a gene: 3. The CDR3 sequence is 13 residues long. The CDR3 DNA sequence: TGTGCCAGCAGCCCGCAGGGGGCAGATACGCAGTATTTT. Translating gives CASSPQGADTQYF. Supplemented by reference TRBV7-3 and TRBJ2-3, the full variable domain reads GAGVSQTPSNKVTEKGKYVELRCDPISGHTALYWYRQSLGQGPEFLIYFQGTGAADDSGLPNDRFFAVRPEGSVSTLKIQRTERGDSAVYLCASSPQGADTQYFGPGTRLTVL.

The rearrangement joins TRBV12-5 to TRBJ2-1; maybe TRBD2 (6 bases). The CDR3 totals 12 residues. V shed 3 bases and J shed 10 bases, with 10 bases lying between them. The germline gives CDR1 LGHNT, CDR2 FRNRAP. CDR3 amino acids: CASGFPAGEQFF. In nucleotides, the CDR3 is TGTGCTAGTGGTTTCCCCGCGGGGGAGCAGTTCTTC.

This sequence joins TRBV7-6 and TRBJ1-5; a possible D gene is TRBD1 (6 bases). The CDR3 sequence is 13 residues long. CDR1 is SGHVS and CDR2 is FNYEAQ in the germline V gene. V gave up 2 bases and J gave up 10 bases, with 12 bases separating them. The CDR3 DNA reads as TGTGCCAGCAGCTTACGACAGGAGGAACCCCAGCATTTT. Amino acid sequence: CASSLRQEEPQHF.

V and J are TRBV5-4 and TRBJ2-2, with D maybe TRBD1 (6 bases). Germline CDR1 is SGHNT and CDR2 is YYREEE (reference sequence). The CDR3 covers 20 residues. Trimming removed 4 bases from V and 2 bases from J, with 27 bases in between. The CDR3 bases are TGTGCCAGCAGCGCAGACCCCCTCAGGGGTGCAGGGCTTAACACCGGGGAGCTGTTTTTT. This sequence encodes CASSADPLRGAGLNTGELFF. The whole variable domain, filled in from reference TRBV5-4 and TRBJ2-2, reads ETGVTQSPTHLIKTRGQQVTLRCSSQSGHNTVSWYQQALGQGPQFIFQYYREEENGRGNFPPRFSGLQFPNYSSELNVNALELDDSALYLCASSADPLRGAGLNTGELFFGEGSRLTVL.

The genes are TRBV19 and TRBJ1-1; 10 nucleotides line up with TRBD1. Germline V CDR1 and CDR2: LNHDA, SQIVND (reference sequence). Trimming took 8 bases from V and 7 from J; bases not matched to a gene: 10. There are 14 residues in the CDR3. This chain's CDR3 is CASFDRGLTGEAFF. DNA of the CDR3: TGTGCCAGTTTCGACAGGGGGCTCACGGGTGAAGCTTTCTTT.

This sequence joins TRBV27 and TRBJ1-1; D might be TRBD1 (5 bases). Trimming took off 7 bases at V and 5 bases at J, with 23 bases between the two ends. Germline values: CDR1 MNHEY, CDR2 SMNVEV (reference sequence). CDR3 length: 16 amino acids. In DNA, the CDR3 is TGTGCCAGCAAATCCCCCGTCCGGGGTCGGGGGACTGAAGCTTTCTTT. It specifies CASKSPVRGRGTEAFF.

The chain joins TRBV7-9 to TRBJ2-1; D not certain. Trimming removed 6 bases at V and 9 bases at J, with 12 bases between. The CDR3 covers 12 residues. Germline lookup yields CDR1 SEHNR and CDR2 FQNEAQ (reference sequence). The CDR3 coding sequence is TGTGCCAGCAGAGGATATAGGACTGAGCAGTTCTTC. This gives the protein CASRGYRTEQFF. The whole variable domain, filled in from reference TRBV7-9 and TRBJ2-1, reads DTGVSQNPRHKITKRGQNVTFRCDPISEHNRLYWYRQTLGQGPEFLTYFQNEAQLEKSRLLSDRFSAERPKGSFSTLEIQRTEQGDSAMYLCASRGYRTEQFFGPGTRLTVL.